This is a list of T cell receptor beta chains from one sample in a study of shared clonotypes between healthy human individuals. Some clones are missing from TCRdb's copy, which holds only in-frame ones; the method was immunoSEQ multiplex PCR. The profile shows approximately 1.4 million clones, 95% to 99% of them singletons. The sample taken for sequencing was naive CD4+ T cells sorted from blood. Every receptor here comes from a man younger than 40 in good health. Each CDR3 is given with its conserved first and last residue. D genes are given only for firm matches. Rows give clone size only sometimes, using once, few, many, or a class for an expanded clone.

CDR3aa	CDR3nt	abundance	v_gene	j_gene	d_gene
CASSPREMAETQYF	TGTGCCAGCTCACCGCGGGAGATGGCGGAGACCCAGTACTTC	.	TRBV18	TRBJ2-5	TRBD2
CASSQGRTLGNIQYF	TGTGCCAGCAGCCAGGGGCGGACACTGGGGAACATTCAGTACTTC	.	TRBV5-4	TRBJ2-4	.
CASSPKTTASYNEQFF	TGTGCCAGCTCACCAAAGACTACAGCCTCCTACAATGAGCAGTTCTTC	.	TRBV18	TRBJ2-1	.
CAISEMGQGTYQPQHF	TGTGCCATCAGTGAAATGGGACAGGGGACGTACCAGCCCCAGCATTTT	.	TRBV10-3	TRBJ1-5	TRBD1
CASSKAGAGGYTF	TGTGCCAGTAGTAAGGCAGGCGCAGGGGGCTACACCTTC	.	TRBV19	TRBJ1-2	.
CASSYSIGGGNTIYF	TGTGCCAGCAGTTACTCGATAGGGGGAGGAAACACCATATATTTT	.	TRBV6-5	TRBJ1-3	.
CASSKAQGGEAFF	TGTGCCAGCAGCAAAGCTCAGGGAGGGGAAGCTTTCTTT	.	TRBV21-1	TRBJ1-1	.
CASSVDTATNEKLFF	TGTGCCAGCAGCGTAGATACGGCAACTAATGAAAAACTGTTTTTT	.	TRBV9	TRBJ1-4	.
CASSPTPGVGEQYF	TGTGCCAGCAGCCCAACCCCAGGGGTAGGCGAGCAGTACTTC	.	TRBV2	TRBJ2-7	.
CASSLKGRASTGELFF	TGTGCCAGCAGCTTAAAGGGCAGGGCCAGCACCGGGGAGCTGTTTTTT	.	TRBV5-6	TRBJ2-2	.
CASSEWLAGDETQYF	TGTGCCAGCAGTGAATGGCTGGCAGGGGACGAGACCCAGTACTTC	.	TRBV25-1	TRBJ2-5	.
CASSYRLAGVSYNEQFF	TGCGCCAGCAGCTATCGACTAGCGGGAGTCTCCTACAATGAGCAGTTCTTC	.	TRBV5-1	TRBJ2-1	TRBD2
CASSLGSAEQYF	TGCGCCAGCAGCCTCGGGAGTGCCGAGCAGTACTTC	once	TRBV4-1	TRBJ2-7	.